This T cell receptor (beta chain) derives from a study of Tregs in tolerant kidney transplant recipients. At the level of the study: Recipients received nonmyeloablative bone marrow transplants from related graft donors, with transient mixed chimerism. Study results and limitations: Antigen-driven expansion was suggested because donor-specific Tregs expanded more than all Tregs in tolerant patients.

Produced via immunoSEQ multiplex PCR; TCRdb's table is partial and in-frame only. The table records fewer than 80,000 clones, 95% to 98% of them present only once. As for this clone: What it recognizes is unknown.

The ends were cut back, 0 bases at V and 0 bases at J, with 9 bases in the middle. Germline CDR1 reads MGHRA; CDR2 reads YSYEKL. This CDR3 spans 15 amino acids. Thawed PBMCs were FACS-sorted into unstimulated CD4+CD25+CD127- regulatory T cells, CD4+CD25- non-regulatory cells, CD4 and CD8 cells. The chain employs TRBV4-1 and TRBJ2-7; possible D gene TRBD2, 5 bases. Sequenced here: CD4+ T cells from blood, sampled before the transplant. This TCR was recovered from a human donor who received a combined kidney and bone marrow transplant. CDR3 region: CASSQDNRDSYEQYF. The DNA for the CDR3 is TGCGCCAGCAGCCAAGATAATCGGGACTCCTACGAGCAGTACTTC.